Below, 31 T cell receptor beta chains from the same sample are listed, as sequenced in a study of shared clonotypes between healthy human individuals (dated by TCRdb to 2019 to 2021). Library method: the immunoSEQ multiplex PCR assay. The table comes from immuneACCESS by way of TCRdb, which keeps in-frame sequences with V and J called. Part of the clones is missing from these tables; in studies checked, under half for an unresolved V gene and the rest for unknown reasons. The table for this sample lists a few million clones; roughly 95% of them were counted only once. The ten top clones hold approximately 0.13% of the sample. The sequenced material came from naive CD4+ T cells sorted from blood. The sample's cell subset or site label, in plain terms: CD45RA+ positively selected. All receptors derive from a man aged 18 to 29 in good health.

The chain recombines TRBV5-8 with TRBJ2-2; 9 bases map to TRBD1. CDR3 length equals 16 residues. Germline-derived CDR1 and CDR2 are SGHTS and YDEGEE. J gave up 9 bases and V 1 base, and 10 bases lay outside the gene matches. For the CDR3, the DNA is TGTGCCAGCAGCTTGTGGACAGGGGCGCCCAGAAGGGAGCTGTTTTTT. Translation gives CASSLWTGAPRRELFF.

DNA of the CDR3: TGTGCCAGCAGCCCCGACAGGGGGACCTACAATGAGCAGTTCTTC. Translated: CASSPDRGTYNEQFF. The chain couples TRBV11-3 to TRBJ2-1; 9 bases are a match to TRBD1. V shed 5 bases and J 2 bases; nucleotides not matched to a gene: 4. In germline, CDR1 is SGHNT, CDR2 YENEEA. This CDR3 comprises 15 residues.

Regarding this clone: At the DNA level, this CDR3 is encoded by other sequences in the same sample as well. The chain carries TRBV6-1 and TRBJ2-3; D is unresolved. Germline values: CDR1 MNHNS, CDR2 SASEGT. V was pared by 1 base and J by 0 bases, with 8 bases between. The CDR3 extends over 15 amino acids. CDR3: CASSEGQPSTDTQYF. In DNA, the CDR3 is TGTGCCAGCAGTGAAGGGCAGCCTAGCACAGATACGCAGTATTTT.

V is TRBV28 and J is TRBJ2-7; D uncertain. Germline V gene data show CDR1 as MDHEN and CDR2 as SYDVKM. The length of the CDR3 is 14 residues. V dropped 4 bases and J dropped 2 bases, with 12 bases sitting between them. The CDR3 nucleotides read TGTGCCAGCAGTTATCCAGGATCTACCTACGAGCAGTACTTC. Its translation: CASSYPGSTYEQYF. The variable domain in full, completed from reference TRBV28 and TRBJ2-7, reads DVKVTQSSRYLVKRTGEKVFLECVQDMDHENMFWYRQDPGLGLRLIYFSYDVKMKEKGDIPEGYSVSREKKERFSLILESASTNQTSMYLCASSYPGSTYEQYFGPGTRLTVT.

This chain connects TRBV6-6 to TRBJ2-5; D is uncertain. The CDR3 length is 14 residues. The V gene lost 5 bases and the J gene lost 4 bases, with 14 bases spanning the gap. Germline loops: CDR1 MNHNY, CDR2 SVGAGI (reference sequence). The CDR3 loop reads CASSAITWGETQYF. DNA of the CDR3: TGTGCCAGCAGTGCGATTACGTGGGGAGAGACCCAGTACTTC.

This sequence joins TRBV7-2 and TRBJ2-7; D is possibly TRBD1 (6 bases). The CDR3 extends over 15 amino acids. Germline V gene data show CDR1 as SGHTA and CDR2 as FQGNSA. Trimming pared 3 bases from V and 4 bases from J, leaving 16 bases between. For the CDR3, the DNA is TGTGCCAGCAGCTTCAACCCAGGGGTGGGGTACGAGCAGTACTTC. It yields the protein CASSFNPGVGYEQYF.

V gene TRBV7-8 combines with J gene TRBJ1-6; D unclear. V lost 5 bases, J lost 5 bases, and 13 bases lay in between. CDR1 and CDR2 from the germline V gene are SGHVS and FQNEAQ. The CDR3 totals 15 residues. The CDR3 DNA follows: TGTGCCAGCAGCCTCTTTAGGGCTAATAATTCACCCCTCCACTTT. Its protein is CASSLFRANNSPLHF.

The chain is built from TRBV27 and TRBJ1-5; no reliable D call. Germline assignment: CDR1 MNHEY and CDR2 SMNVEV (reference sequence). This CDR3 spans 14 amino acids. The ends were cut back, 6 bases at V and 5 bases at J, with 14 bases in the middle. CDR3 in amino acids: CASRPNSPYQPQHF. The CDR3 DNA reads TGTGCCAGCAGACCTAATAGCCCTTATCAGCCCCAGCATTTT.

The CDR3 spells CASSQGAGQGASEAFF. The CDR3 nucleotides read TGTGCCAGCTCACAAGGTGCTGGACAGGGGGCTTCTGAAGCTTTCTTT. The V and J genes are TRBV18 and TRBJ1-1; 11 nucleotides align to TRBD1. The CDR3 loop spans 16 amino acids. V shed 4 bases and J 6 bases; nucleotides not matched to a gene: 10. Germline CDR1 KGHSH, CDR2 LQKENI.

The chain carries TRBV2 and TRBJ1-1; possibly TRBD1 for D (6 bases). V was trimmed by 4 bases and J by 1 base, leaving 13 bases between them. CDR1 is SNHLY and CDR2 is FYNNEI in the germline V gene. The CDR3 extends over 15 amino acids. Written as DNA, the CDR3 is TGTGCCAGCAGTGTAGGGGGATTGACGAACACTGAAGCTTTCTTT. Encoded protein: CASSVGGLTNTEAFF. Full variable domain (missing parts from reference TRBV2 and TRBJ1-1): EPEVTQTPSHQVTQMGQEVILRCVPISNHLYFYWYRQILGQKVEFLVSFYNNEISEKSEIFDDQFSVERPDGSNFTLKIRSTKLEDSAMYFCASSVGGLTNTEAFFGQGTRLTVV.

The CDR3, as DNA: TGTGCCAGCAGCCAAGATGTCTTCGGGACTAGCGGGGCCGGAGCCAAAAACATTCAGTACTTC. Encoded protein: CASSQDVFGTSGAGAKNIQYF. This rearrangement joins TRBV4-2 to TRBJ2-4, with TRBD2 identical over 13 bases. Germline CDR1 LGHNA, CDR2 YNFKEQ. V gave up 0 bases and J gave up 0 bases; unmatched junction bases: 11. This CDR3 is built from 21 residues.

About this clone itself: This sample includes further DNA sequences coding for the same CDR3. V is TRBV5-4 and J is TRBJ2-3; D remains unclear. This CDR3 region has 13 residues. Germline CDR1 reads SGHNT; CDR2 reads YYREEE (reference sequence). V was trimmed by 1 base and J by 1 base, leaving 4 bases between them. The CDR3 nucleotides read TGTGCCAGCAGCTTGCTAGGCACAGATACGCAGTATTTT. This translates into CASSLLGTDTQYF. The variable domain in full, with the rest retrieved from reference TRBV5-4 and TRBJ2-3, is ETGVTQSPTHLIKTRGQQVTLRCSSQSGHNTVSWYQQALGQGPQFIFQYYREEENGRGNFPPRFSGLQFPNYSSELNVNALELDDSALYLCASSLLGTDTQYFGPGTRLTVL.

V is TRBV6-5 and J is TRBJ1-1, with D uncertain. V gave up 1 base and J gave up 7 bases, with 10 bases separating them. CDR1 MNHEY and CDR2 SVGAGI come from the germline V gene. The CDR3 runs 13 residues. CDR3 sequence: CASSYYRGGEAFF. The CDR3 coding sequence is TGTGCCAGCAGTTACTACAGAGGAGGTGAAGCTTTCTTT.

The chain links TRBV7-8 to TRBJ1-2, with no clear D. In germline, CDR1 is SGHVS, CDR2 FQNEAQ. The CDR3 contains 14 residues. V lost 1 base and J 7 bases, leaving 13 bases between the germline ends. The CDR3 region has the DNA TGTGCCAGCAGCTTAGTTCAGGACCTATCTGGCTACACCTTC. This encodes CASSLVQDLSGYTF.

The J gene is TRBJ1-2, the V gene TRBV30; D is ambiguous. The CDR3 sequence is 12 residues long. V gave up 8 bases and J gave up 4 bases, with 14 bases separating them. CDR1 and CDR2 from the germline V gene are GTSNPN and SVGIG (reference sequence). CDR3 coding DNA: TGTGCCCGCCTCGGCAGACTCTATGGCTACACCTTC. Its protein product is CARLGRLYGYTF.

This clone came up once. The chain couples TRBV5-1 to TRBJ1-2; D not certain. Germline V gene lookup returns CDR1 SGHRS and CDR2 YFSETQ. V dropped 0 bases and J dropped 8 bases, with 17 bases sitting between them. The CDR3 is 15 residues long. CDR3 coding DNA: TGCGCCAGCAGCTTGGCATCGGGCGGATTTGGAGGCTACACCTTC. Protein product: CASSLASGGFGGYTF.

This clone was found a few times. Distinct nucleotide sequences in the sample also encode this CDR3. The rearrangement uses TRBV19 and TRBJ2-7, with D maybe TRBD1 (5 bases). Germline V gene data show CDR1 as LNHDA and CDR2 as SQIVND (reference sequence). Trimming took 5 bases from V and 2 from J, leaving 7 bases between them. The CDR3 sequence is 12 residues long. CDR3 residues: CASSQGPYEQYF. The DNA for the CDR3 is TGTGCCAGTAGTCAGGGCCCCTACGAGCAGTACTTC.

A remark on this clone: This sample includes further DNA sequences coding for the same CDR3. The gene calls are TRBV7-8 and TRBJ1-5; 7 positions agree with TRBD1. The trim removed 1 base at V and 2 bases at J, leaving 2 bases unmatched. Germline CDR1 reads SGHVS; CDR2 reads FQNEAQ. This CDR3 spans 15 amino acids. The CDR3 is CASSLEGAGNQPQHF. The CDR3, as DNA: TGTGCCAGCAGCTTAGAGGGGGCAGGCAATCAGCCCCAGCATTTT.

CDR3 coding DNA: TGTGCCAGCAGTAAGGGACATAATGAAAAACTGTTTTTT. Translation: CASSKGHNEKLFF. This chain joins TRBV6-6 and TRBJ1-4; tentatively, D is TRBD1 (6 bases). The germline V and J ends were trimmed by 5 bases and 4 bases, with 8 bases remaining between them. There are 13 residues in the CDR3. From germline, CDR1 is MNHNY and CDR2 SVGAGI (reference sequence).

The chain uses TRBV14 and TRBJ2-3, with D maybe TRBD2 (6 bases). The CDR3 is made up of 17 amino acids. Trimming left V 0 bases short and J 2 bases short, with 15 bases between. Germline V gives CDR1 SGHDN, CDR2 FVKESK. CDR3 region: CASSQDLGGMSTDTQYF. Here the CDR3 DNA reads TGTGCCAGCAGCCAAGATTTGGGCGGGATGTCCACAGATACGCAGTATTTT.

Regarding this clone: At one boundary the junction diverges from the germline segment, which might be a read error. This rearrangement joins TRBV7-7 to TRBJ2-5, with TRBD1 identical over 8 bases. CDR1 SSHAT and CDR2 FNYEAQ come from the germline V gene (reference sequence). The CDR3 is 13 amino acids. CDR3 sequence (DNA): TGTGCTAGCAGCCAGGACAGGGCTGAGACCCAGTACTTC. It is translated as CASSQDRAETQYF.

V gene TRBV5-6 combines with J gene TRBJ2-7; D not resolved. The CDR3 extends over 16 amino acids. V was trimmed by 4 bases and J by 2 bases, leaving 19 bases between them. CDR1 is SGHDT, CDR2 YYEEEE, per germline. The DNA of the CDR3 is TGTGCCAGCAGCCCACTTCATGAAGGGTGGCCCTACGAGCAGTACTTC. This gives the protein CASSPLHEGWPYEQYF.

The chain carries TRBV18 and TRBJ2-3; no definite D call. Germline V gene data show CDR1 as KGHSH and CDR2 as LQKENI. There are 16 residues in the CDR3. The V end was cut by 3 bases, the J end by 3 bases, with 16 bases between. The CDR3 reads CASSPLPPVGTDTQYF. The CDR3 nucleotides are TGTGCCAGCTCACCCCTGCCGCCAGTGGGGACAGATACGCAGTATTTT.

This clone was picked up one time. This same CDR3 is encoded by further DNA sequences in the sample. The chain carries TRBV2 and TRBJ2-7; no reliable D call. The CDR3 runs to 12 residues. Germline V gene sequence: CDR1 SNHLY, CDR2 FYNNEI. V lost 2 bases and J lost 3, with 5 bases in between. CDR3 sequence reads: CASSETGYEQYF. The DNA of the CDR3 is TGTGCCAGCAGTGAAACGGGCTACGAGCAGTACTTC.

The chain uses TRBV5-1 and TRBJ1-2; 8 bases agree with TRBD1. V lost 4 bases and J lost 0; bases outside the gene matches: 8. Germline V gene lookup returns CDR1 SGHRS and CDR2 YFSETQ. This CDR3 region has 16 residues. CDR3 nucleotide sequence: TGCGCCAGCAGCCCCAAGACAGGGGCCCCTAACTATGGCTACACCTTC. This sequence encodes CASSPKTGAPNYGYTF.

A few counts support this clone. The rearrangement uses TRBV7-9 and TRBJ1-2; 7 positions match TRBD1. This CDR3 comprises 15 residues. CDR1 SEHNR and CDR2 FQNEAQ come from the germline V gene (reference sequence). The junction had 10 bases not matched to a gene; V was cut back by 4 bases and J by 5 bases. CDR3 nucleotide sequence: TGTGCCAGCAGCTCAGACAGGGCGACGGGGTATGGCTACACCTTC. It is translated as CASSSDRATGYGYTF.

In regard to this clone: The same CDR3 arises from other DNA sequences in this sample as well. The chain combines TRBV18 with TRBJ1-2; D is possibly TRBD1 (6 bases). CDR1 and CDR2 (germline): KGHSH, LQKENI. The ends were cut back, 6 bases at V and 2 bases at J, with 7 bases in the middle. The CDR3 sequence is 12 residues long. In nucleotides, the CDR3 is TGTGCCAGCTCGCAGGGGAACTATGGCTACACCTTC. This codes for CASSQGNYGYTF.

The chain joins TRBV7-2 to TRBJ2-2, with no clear D. Germline V CDR1 and CDR2: SGHTA, FQGNSA. CDR3 length: 15 amino acids. Between the trimmed V and J ends, which lost 5 bases and 5 bases, there was a span of 15 bases. CDR3 protein: CASSPRLWSTGELFF. As DNA, the CDR3 is TGTGCCAGCAGCCCCCGCTTATGGAGTACCGGGGAGCTGTTTTTT.

The rearrangement joins TRBV30 to TRBJ1-3; no definite D call. Germline values: CDR1 GTSNPN, CDR2 SVGIG (reference sequence). CDR3 length equals 13 residues. Trimming pared 3 bases from V and 6 bases from J, leaving 12 bases between. The CDR3 loop is CAWRATGSNTIYF. Here the CDR3 DNA reads TGTGCCTGGAGAGCGACGGGCTCAAACACCATATATTTT.

This clone was picked up one time. J is TRBJ1-2 and V is TRBV19; no reliable D call. The CDR3 covers 15 residues. V was shortened by 11 bases and J by 0 bases, with 19 bases between the two germline ends. Germline CDR1 reads LNHDA; CDR2 reads SQIVND (reference sequence). The CDR3 reads CACRAEYKPNYGYTF. CDR3 sequence (DNA): TGTGCCTGCCGGGCCGAGTATAAACCTAACTATGGCTACACCTTC.

This sequence joins TRBV4-1 and TRBJ1-4, with a weak D call TRBD1 (5 bases). CDR3 size: 16 residues. Germline CDR1 MGHRA, CDR2 YSYEKL. V lost 0 bases and J lost 8, with 16 bases in between. The CDR3, as DNA: TGCGCCAGCAGCCAAGATATGAGGGGCCGAGGGGAAAAACTGTTTTTT. Encoded protein: CASSQDMRGRGEKLFF.